The 9 T cell receptor beta chains presented below share a single source sample, sequenced in a study of PD-1 blockade in classical Hodgkin lymphoma. Every single patient, without exception, relapsed after autologous stem cell transplantation, and brentuximab vedotin exposure varied. Method: immunoSEQ multiplex PCR; TCRdb's copy keeps in-frame clones and lacks some. Here the sample spans 46,000 or so clones, around 80% being singletons. Material: peripheral blood mononuclear cells (PBMCs), obtained before the second cycle of nivolumab. Receptors were obtained from a human donor with classical Hodgkin lymphoma.

The chain joins TRBV28 to TRBJ2-7; D remains ambiguous. The CDR3 spans 12 residues. Trimming shortened V by 5 bases and J by 0 bases, and 5 bases separated the two germline ends. Germline CDR1 MDHEN, CDR2 SYDVKM. For the CDR3, the DNA is TGTGCCAGCAGTCTCAGCTCCTACGAGCAGTACTTC. Translating it yields CASSLSSYEQYF.

The rearrangement links TRBV4-3 to TRBJ1-4; no clear D gene. The ends were cut back, 1 base at V and 0 bases at J, with 9 bases in the middle. The CDR3 consists of 16 residues. Looked up from germline, CDR1 is LGHNA and CDR2 is YSLEER. The CDR3 loop reads CASSQGNIATNEKLFF. As DNA, the CDR3 is TGCGCCAGCAGCCAAGGGAATATCGCAACTAATGAAAAACTGTTTTTT.

The count of this clone is one. The chain couples TRBV5-4 to TRBJ2-7; perhaps TRBD1 as D (5 bases). Trimming shortened V by 4 bases and J by 2 bases, and 19 bases separated the two germline ends. The length of the CDR3 is 16 residues. CDR1 and CDR2 from the germline V gene are SGHNT and YYREEE (reference sequence). The CDR3 nucleotides are TGTGCCAGCAGCCCATTACCAGGGTCACTCCCCTACGAGCAGTACTTC. It translates to CASSPLPGSLPYEQYF.

The sample holds one count of this clone. This rearrangement joins TRBV7-9 to TRBJ2-7; D perhaps matches TRBD2 (7 bases). The V end lost 5 bases, the J end lost 6 bases, and 23 bases lay between the germline ends. CDR3 size: 16 residues. Germline CDR1 and CDR2: SEHNR and FQNEAQ (reference sequence). The CDR3 region is CASSPQFGGPVREQYF. CDR3 DNA sequence: TGTGCCAGCAGCCCGCAGTTCGGGGGGCCGGTACGCGAGCAGTACTTC.

This clone showed up just a few times. The chain is built from TRBV2 and TRBJ1-2, with TRBD1 matching over 11 bases. This CDR3 comprises 14 residues. CDR1 and CDR2 from the germline V gene are SNHLY and FYNNEI. V gave up 6 bases and J gave up 6 bases; unmatched junction bases: 6. The CDR3 region is CASREDRGHDGYTF. In DNA form, the CDR3 reads TGTGCCAGCAGGGAGGACAGGGGGCATGATGGCTACACCTTC. The variable domain in full, with the rest retrieved from reference TRBV2 and TRBJ1-2, is EPEVTQTPSHQVTQMGQEVILRCVPISNHLYFYWYRQILGQKVEFLVSFYNNEISEKSEIFDDQFSVERPDGSNFTLKIRSTKLEDSAMYFCASREDRGHDGYTFGSGTRLTVV.

The CDR3 DNA reads TGTGCCAGCAGCCGGGGACTAGCGGGAGGGCCCAACGAGCAGTACTTC. Protein: CASSRGLAGGPNEQYF. This chain uses TRBV9 with TRBJ2-7; 16 nucleotides align to TRBD2. Germline trimming cut 4 bases from V and 5 bases from J; bases unmatched to any gene: 6. The CDR3 contains 16 residues. CDR1 is SGDLS, CDR2 YYNGEE, per germline.

The chain is built from TRBV7-2 and TRBJ2-6; no definite D call. This CDR3 has 15 residues. Germline lookup yields CDR1 SGHTA and CDR2 FQGNSA. Trimming stripped 0 bases from V and 4 bases from J, with 7 bases between. CDR3 protein: CASSLAAVGANVLTF. The CDR3, as DNA: TGTGCCAGCAGCTTAGCCGCGGTGGGGGCCAACGTCCTGACTTTC.

This chain uses TRBV9 with TRBJ2-5; D is perhaps TRBD1 or TRBD2 (6 bases each). The CDR3 is 13 amino acids. V was shortened by 0 bases and J by 5 bases, with 8 bases between the two germline ends. Germline V gives CDR1 SGDLS, CDR2 YYNGEE. The CDR3 sequence is CASSVAGAETQYF. CDR3 DNA sequence: TGTGCCAGCAGCGTAGCGGGGGCCGAGACCCAGTACTTC.

The V call is TRBV5-6, the J call TRBJ2-3; perhaps D is TRBD1 or TRBD2 (5 bases each). Germline V gives CDR1 SGHDT, CDR2 YYEEEE. There are 12 residues in the CDR3. Trimming cost V 0 bases and J 11 bases, with 10 bases left between them. The CDR3 spells CASSLEGTGQYF. The CDR3 DNA follows: TGTGCCAGCAGCTTGGAGGGGACGGGGCAGTATTTT.